This T cell receptor (beta chain) emerged from a study of shared clonotypes between healthy human individuals. Study-level background: There were three CD4 naive, three CD4 memory, two CD8 naive and one CD8 memory plates per donor.

Assay used: immunoSEQ multiplex PCR; TCRdb lists only in-frame clones, some missing. Among about 550,000 clones listed, 95% to 96% were seen once. Trimming pared 4 bases from V and 2 bases from J, leaving 15 bases between. The CDR3 is made up of 15 amino acids. Germline-derived CDR1 and CDR2 are MNHEY and SMNVEV (reference sequence). Naivety among CD8 cells was defined by CD45RO negativity and positive CCR7 selection, thereby excluding terminally differentiated effector memory CD45RA+ cells. In regard to this clone: No antigen is known for it.

Study findings and constraints: Between several donors, naive CD4 clonotypes were shared at a level of about 5%. Deeper or shallower sequencing was expected to change how clonotypes are shared among donors.

The specimen sequenced was naive CD8+ T cells sorted from blood. The origin of this receptor is a woman aged 30 to 39 in good health. The J gene is TRBJ2-7, the V gene TRBV27; D not certain. The CDR3 loop is CASSYRAVGAYEQYF. In DNA form, the CDR3 reads TGTGCCAGCAGTTACCGGGCCGTAGGCGCCTACGAGCAGTACTTC.